The sequence of this TCR beta chain was determined in a study of OX40 agonist ivuxolimab in advanced cancers. This CDR3 spans 14 amino acids. From germline, CDR1 is SGHNT and CDR2 YYREEE (reference sequence). The ends lost 0 bases at V and 4 bases at J; junction bases unmatched: 2. General observations from the study: Expanded clones were, on average, more numerous in CD8+ T cells than in CD4+. Partial responders receiving 0.1-3.0 mg/kg showed among the lowest clonal expansion.

About this clone itself: Its antigen is currently unknown.

Clones were read by immunoSEQ multiplex PCR, and TCRdb kept only the in-frame ones, dropping some. The sample holds around 100,000 clones, around nine tenths seen once. Exclusion applied to patients with autoimmune disease history or systemic immunosuppression. At cycle 4 day 1, cycle 7 day 1, and baseline, blood was sampled. The TCR comes from an adult with an advanced solid tumor such as melanoma, head and neck, liver or kidney cancer. The rearrangement joins TRBV5-4 to TRBJ2-5; 8 bases match TRBD1. Source: CD4+ or CD8+ T cells sorted from blood, taken in a trial of the OX40 agonist ivuxolimab. The CDR3 is CASSLAGGGETQYF. The CDR3 DNA reads TGTGCCAGCAGCTTGGCAGGGGGCGGAGAGACCCAGTACTTC.